The rows below give T cell receptor beta chains drawn from one sample of a study of OX40 agonist ivuxolimab in advanced cancers. Clones were read by immunoSEQ multiplex PCR, and TCRdb kept only the in-frame ones, dropping some. The sample holds over 40,000 clones, 80% seen once. Sequencing used CD4+ or CD8+ T cells sorted from blood, obtained in a trial of the OX40 agonist ivuxolimab. These TCRs come from an adult with an advanced solid tumor such as melanoma, head and neck, liver or kidney cancer. Both conserved end residues are part of each CDR3. The D gene is left open where the match is weak. The size of a clone is reported for some rows only, either as once, few or many, or as a class for expanded clones.

j_call: TRBJ2-3; d_call: TRBD2; clone_size: once; v_call: TRBV5-4; cdr3_nt: TGTGCCAGCAGCTTGCGGACTAGCGGGAGGAGGACAGATACGCAGTATTTT; cdr3_aa: CASSLRTSGRRTDTQYF
j_call: TRBJ2-5; d_call: NA; clone_size: NA; v_call: TRBV7-6; cdr3_nt: TGTGCCAGCAGCTCGATTGGGCAGGGTATTCTGGAGACCCAGTACTTC; cdr3_aa: CASSSIGQGILETQYF
j_call: TRBJ2-7; d_call: NA; clone_size: NA; v_call: TRBV28; cdr3_nt: TGTGCCAGCAGTACCATCTCGGGCAGGGGGGGTTTTGGGCAGTACTTC; cdr3_aa: CASSTISGRGGFGQYF
j_call: TRBJ2-5; d_call: TRBD1; clone_size: NA; v_call: TRBV5-1; cdr3_nt: TGCGCCAGCAGCTTTCTAGGACAGGTACGAGAGACCCAGTACTTC; cdr3_aa: CASSFLGQVRETQYF
j_call: TRBJ2-7; d_call: NA; clone_size: NA; v_call: TRBV28; cdr3_nt: TGTGCCAGCACCCCCCCGGCGATGACAGGCTACGAGCAGTACTTC; cdr3_aa: CASTPPAMTGYEQYF
j_call: TRBJ2-7; d_call: TRBD1; clone_size: NA; v_call: TRBV7-9; cdr3_nt: TGTGCCAGCAGCTCCGGGACAGGGGTCCGCTACGAGCAGTACTTC; cdr3_aa: CASSSGTGVRYEQYF
j_call: TRBJ2-2; d_call: NA; clone_size: NA; v_call: TRBV21-1; cdr3_nt: TGTGCCAGCAGCAAAGGGGGACAGGGAGGTCTTTACGGGGAGCTGTTTTTT; cdr3_aa: CASSKGGQGGLYGELFF
j_call: TRBJ1-1; d_call: NA; clone_size: NA; v_call: TRBV9; cdr3_nt: TGTGCCAGCAGCGTAGGGGCAGCCTCGAACACTGAAGCTTTCTTT; cdr3_aa: CASSVGAASNTEAFF
j_call: TRBJ1-1; d_call: NA; clone_size: NA; v_call: TRBV7-9; cdr3_nt: TGTGCCAGCAGCTCGGGGTACAACACTGAAGCTTTCTTT; cdr3_aa: CASSSGYNTEAFF
j_call: TRBJ2-7; d_call: NA; clone_size: NA; v_call: TRBV18; cdr3_nt: TGTGCCAGCTCACCAAACTGGGGGGCCAAATACGAGCAGTACTTC; cdr3_aa: CASSPNWGAKYEQYF
j_call: TRBJ2-5; d_call: TRBD2; clone_size: NA; v_call: TRBV9; cdr3_nt: TGTGCCAGCAGCGTAGCGGGAGGGGTCCAAGAGACCCAGTACTTC; cdr3_aa: CASSVAGGVQETQYF
j_call: TRBJ2-5; d_call: TRBD1; clone_size: NA; v_call: TRBV9; cdr3_nt: TGTGCCAGCAGCGCCCGGGACAGGGGGTACTTACAAGAGACCCAGTACTTC; cdr3_aa: CASSARDRGYLQETQYF
j_call: TRBJ1-1; d_call: NA; clone_size: NA; v_call: TRBV15; cdr3_nt: TGTGCCACCAGCCGGGGTACCCAGGGTTCTGAAGCTTTCTTT; cdr3_aa: CATSRGTQGSEAFF
j_call: TRBJ1-1; d_call: NA; clone_size: NA; v_call: TRBV11-3; cdr3_nt: TGTGCGTGGCGGGGGAAGGACACTGAAGCTTTCTTT; cdr3_aa: CAWRGKDTEAFF
j_call: TRBJ1-6; d_call: NA; clone_size: NA; v_call: TRBV5-1; cdr3_nt: TGCGCCAGCAGCGCCACAGGGAGAGGAACCTATAATTCACCCCTCCACTTT; cdr3_aa: CASSATGRGTYNSPLHF
j_call: TRBJ1-1; d_call: NA; clone_size: NA; v_call: TRBV7-6; cdr3_nt: TGTGCCAGCAGCTCAAACAGTGGCACTGAAGCTTTCTTT; cdr3_aa: CASSSNSGTEAFF
j_call: TRBJ2-1; d_call: NA; clone_size: NA; v_call: TRBV7-6; cdr3_nt: TGTGCCAGCAGCTTAGCGGGATCTCATAATGAGCAGTTCTTC; cdr3_aa: CASSLAGSHNEQFF
j_call: TRBJ1-3; d_call: NA; clone_size: NA; v_call: TRBV11-2; cdr3_nt: TGTGCCAGCAACAAGATGACTGGAAACACCATATATTTT; cdr3_aa: CASNKMTGNTIYF
j_call: TRBJ1-2; d_call: TRBD1; clone_size: NA; v_call: TRBV27; cdr3_nt: TGTGCCAGCAGAGAAGACAGGGGCCGTTTCTATGGCTACACCTTC; cdr3_aa: CASREDRGRFYGYTF
j_call: TRBJ2-1; d_call: NA; clone_size: NA; v_call: TRBV6-6; cdr3_nt: TGTGCCAGCAGTAGAAAAGGAGTTTACAATGAGCAGTTCTTC; cdr3_aa: CASSRKGVYNEQFF
j_call: TRBJ2-2; d_call: TRBD2; clone_size: NA; v_call: TRBV2; cdr3_nt: TGTGCCAGTGTGGGACTAGCGTCGAACACCGGGGAGCTGTTTTTT; cdr3_aa: CASVGLASNTGELFF
j_call: TRBJ2-1; d_call: NA; clone_size: NA; v_call: TRBV5-6; cdr3_nt: TGTGCCAGCAGCTTAAGGACCGAGGACAACAATGAGCAGTTCTTC; cdr3_aa: CASSLRTEDNNEQFF
j_call: TRBJ1-1; d_call: TRBD1; clone_size: once; v_call: TRBV5-6; cdr3_nt: TGTGCCAGCAGCGGTACGGACAGGGAGGTATACACTGAAGCTTTCTTT; cdr3_aa: CASSGTDREVYTEAFF
j_call: TRBJ1-5; d_call: NA; clone_size: few; v_call: TRBV4-1; cdr3_nt: TGCGCCAGCAGCCAAGAAGAATGGGGTATGGGCAATCAGCCCCAGCATTTT; cdr3_aa: CASSQEEWGMGNQPQHF
j_call: TRBJ2-3; d_call: NA; clone_size: NA; v_call: TRBV29-1; cdr3_nt: TGCAGCACCCCGGGACCTAATCTTTACGATACGCAGTATTTT; cdr3_aa: CSTPGPNLYDTQYF
j_call: TRBJ2-6; d_call: NA; clone_size: NA; v_call: TRBV6-5; cdr3_nt: TGTGCCAGCAGGCCTTCTGGGGCCAACGTCCTGACTTTC; cdr3_aa: CASRPSGANVLTF
j_call: TRBJ1-1; d_call: TRBD1; clone_size: NA; v_call: TRBV14; cdr3_nt: TGTGCCAGCAGCCTCCCCTCAGGTACCCAAACAGGGGAAGTCACTGAAGCTTTCTTT; cdr3_aa: CASSLPSGTQTGEVTEAFF
j_call: TRBJ1-1; d_call: NA; clone_size: once; v_call: TRBV6-1; cdr3_nt: TGTGCCAGCAGTGCAATGGGCTCAGGGAGAGACACTGAAGCTTTCTTT; cdr3_aa: CASSAMGSGRDTEAFF
j_call: TRBJ1-1; d_call: NA; clone_size: NA; v_call: TRBV6-5; cdr3_nt: TGTGCCAGCAGTTACGGGGGGTGGGACACTGAAGCTTTCTTT; cdr3_aa: CASSYGGWDTEAFF
j_call: TRBJ2-7; d_call: NA; clone_size: NA; v_call: TRBV5-1; cdr3_nt: TGCGCCAGCACCCCCTGGGCAGGGTCCCACGAGCAGTACTTC; cdr3_aa: CASTPWAGSHEQYF
j_call: TRBJ1-4; d_call: NA; clone_size: NA; v_call: TRBV5-1; cdr3_nt: TGCGCCAGCAGCCTGGACCGTCCTAATGAAAAACTGTTTTTT; cdr3_aa: CASSLDRPNEKLFF
j_call: TRBJ1-2; d_call: NA; clone_size: NA; v_call: TRBV14; cdr3_nt: TGTGCCAGCAGCCGCGATCGGACAGCGGGCTACACCTTC; cdr3_aa: CASSRDRTAGYTF
j_call: TRBJ2-1; d_call: TRBD2; clone_size: NA; v_call: TRBV9; cdr3_nt: TGTGCCAGCAGCGCCCTGTCTAGCGGAACATACAATGAGCAGTTCTTC; cdr3_aa: CASSALSSGTYNEQFF
j_call: TRBJ2-7; d_call: NA; clone_size: NA; v_call: TRBV18; cdr3_nt: TGTGCCAGCTCACCACCGGGGATGTCCTACGAGCAGTACTTC; cdr3_aa: CASSPPGMSYEQYF
j_call: TRBJ2-5; d_call: NA; clone_size: NA; v_call: TRBV15; cdr3_nt: TGTGCCACCAGCAGAGGGGGCGGGAAAGAGACCCAGTACTTC; cdr3_aa: CATSRGGGKETQYF
j_call: TRBJ1-3; d_call: NA; clone_size: once; v_call: TRBV9; cdr3_nt: TGTGCCAGCAGCGTAGGGGCGTCCGTCTCTGGAAACACCATATATTTT; cdr3_aa: CASSVGASVSGNTIYF
j_call: TRBJ2-3; d_call: NA; clone_size: few; v_call: TRBV7-2; cdr3_nt: TGTGCCAGCAGCTTAGTATCTAGTTATAGCACAGATACGCAGTATTTT; cdr3_aa: CASSLVSSYSTDTQYF
j_call: TRBJ2-2; d_call: NA; clone_size: few; v_call: TRBV28; cdr3_nt: TGTGCCAGCAGCCCTAAAGGGATGGGGCTTAGGGTGTTTTTT; cdr3_aa: CASSPKGMGLRVFF
j_call: TRBJ2-6; d_call: NA; clone_size: NA; v_call: TRBV7-3; cdr3_nt: TGTGCCAGCAGCCCGCGAAGAGGGGCTGGGGCCAACGTCCTGACTTTC; cdr3_aa: CASSPRRGAGANVLTF
j_call: TRBJ1-3; d_call: NA; clone_size: NA; v_call: TRBV9; cdr3_nt: TGTGCCAGCAGTGAGGGGAGGAGGCCGTACGGAAACACCATATATTTT; cdr3_aa: CASSEGRRPYGNTIYF
j_call: TRBJ2-3; d_call: NA; clone_size: NA; v_call: TRBV4-3; cdr3_nt: TGCGCCAGCAGCCAAGATCGTCGAGGCACAGATACGCAGTATTTT; cdr3_aa: CASSQDRRGTDTQYF
j_call: TRBJ2-7; d_call: TRBD1; clone_size: NA; v_call: TRBV28; cdr3_nt: TGTGCCAGCAGTATCCAAGGACCGGGACAGGGGGCCGAGCAGTACTTC; cdr3_aa: CASSIQGPGQGAEQYF
j_call: TRBJ2-7; d_call: NA; clone_size: NA; v_call: TRBV11-1; cdr3_nt: TGTGCCAGCAGCTTACGGTTCTCCTACGAGCAGTACTTC; cdr3_aa: CASSLRFSYEQYF
j_call: TRBJ1-5; d_call: TRBD1; clone_size: NA; v_call: TRBV7-2; cdr3_nt: TGTGCCAGCAGCGTATCCGGGACAGGTTGGAATCAGCCCCAGCATTTT; cdr3_aa: CASSVSGTGWNQPQHF
j_call: TRBJ1-5; d_call: NA; clone_size: few; v_call: TRBV18; cdr3_nt: TGTGCCAGCTGCGGTGGTCCCGGAGATCAGCCCCAGCATTTT; cdr3_aa: CASCGGPGDQPQHF
j_call: TRBJ2-7; d_call: NA; clone_size: NA; v_call: TRBV5-5; cdr3_nt: TGTGCCAGCAGCTTTATTAGCGGTTCTTACGAGCAGTACTTC; cdr3_aa: CASSFISGSYEQYF
j_call: TRBJ1-6; d_call: NA; clone_size: NA; v_call: TRBV6-5; cdr3_nt: TGTGCCAGCACCAAGGGCTCCTATAATTCACCCCTCCACTTT; cdr3_aa: CASTKGSYNSPLHF
j_call: TRBJ1-5; d_call: NA; clone_size: NA; v_call: TRBV7-2; cdr3_nt: TGTGCCAGCAGCTTATGGGGAGGCGGGGGGAGCAATCAGCCCCAGCATTTT; cdr3_aa: CASSLWGGGGSNQPQHF
j_call: TRBJ1-1; d_call: NA; clone_size: NA; v_call: TRBV6-1; cdr3_nt: TGTGCCAGCAGCCGACCGGGGGGAGTGAACACTGAAGCTTTCTTT; cdr3_aa: CASSRPGGVNTEAFF
j_call: TRBJ1-1; d_call: NA; clone_size: NA; v_call: TRBV5-5; cdr3_nt: TGTGCCAGCAGCTCCCGGGCGGGGACGGAAGGAGAAGCTTTCTTT; cdr3_aa: CASSSRAGTEGEAFF